The 14 T cell receptor beta chains given below trace back to one sample, sequenced in a study of blood T cell repertoires in COVID-19 (dated by TCRdb to 2020 to 2022). Preparation of the library involved the immunoSEQ multiplex PCR assay. TCRdb obtained this table from immuneACCESS and retained in-frame rearrangements with V and J assigned. These tables miss some clones; where compared with another copy, unresolved V genes account for less than half of the shortfall, and the remainder is unexplained. Here the sample has over 200,000 clones; about 90% occur a single time. The top ten clones comprise 1.9% of the sample. Sequencing was carried out using peripheral blood. The receptors shown here come from a man aged 40-55 years with active or convalescent COVID-19.

The chain employs TRBV30 and TRBJ2-6; maybe TRBD2 (5 bases). Looked up from germline, CDR1 is GTSNPN and CDR2 is SVGIG (reference sequence). V was clipped by 3 bases and J by 0 bases, with 18 bases between them. The CDR3 has 18 amino acids. The CDR3 region has the DNA TGTGCCTGGAGCCGGTTAGGACTGCCGAGCTCTGGGGCCAACGTCCTGACTTTC. Translation gives CAWSRLGLPSSGANVLTF.

This clone was observed a single time. CDR3 sequence (DNA): TGTGCCAGCAGTTTGTGGGGCAGTGAAGCTTTCTTT. Protein: CASSLWGSEAFF. V and J are TRBV12-3 or TRBV12-4 and TRBJ1-1; D perhaps matches TRBD1 (5 bases). V dropped 3 bases and J dropped 7 bases, with 9 bases sitting between them. This CDR3 comprises 12 residues.

The rearrangement uses TRBV28 and TRBJ1-1; D call uncertain. CDR3 length: 11 residues. V gave up 3 bases and J gave up 4 bases, with 3 bases separating them. Germline V gene lookup returns CDR1 MDHEN and CDR2 SYDVKM. The CDR3 reads CASSFRTEAFF. As DNA, the CDR3 is TGTGCCAGCAGTTTTCGCACTGAAGCTTTCTTT.

This clone was counted once. The rearrangement uses TRBV9 and TRBJ2-3; D may be TRBD1 (5 bases). The germline V gene has CDR1 SGDLS and CDR2 YYNGEE. The V end was cut by 0 bases, the J end by 1 base, with 15 bases between. The CDR3 extends over 17 amino acids. The CDR3 DNA follows: TGTGCCAGCAGCGTAGGAGGCAGGGTCTTGGGCACAGATACGCAGTATTTT. Its protein is CASSVGGRVLGTDTQYF. Together with reference TRBV9 and TRBJ2-3, the CDR3 gives the full variable domain: DSGVTQTPKHLITATGQRVTLRCSPRSGDLSVYWYQQSLDQGLQFLIQYYNGEERAKGNILERFSAQQFPDLHSELNLSSLELGDSALYFCASSVGGRVLGTDTQYFGPGTRLTVL.

Concerning this clone itself: The same CDR3 can be traced to other DNA sequences in this sample. This sequence joins TRBV7-9 and TRBJ1-2, with 8 bases identical to TRBD1. With 5 bases clipped from V and 2 bases from J, the junction kept 4 bases outside the gene matches. This CDR3 has 14 residues. Germline CDR1 is SEHNR and CDR2 is FQNEAQ (reference sequence). The CDR3 protein is CASSLGQGNYGYTF. The CDR3 coding sequence is TGTGCCAGCAGCCTTGGACAGGGAAACTATGGCTACACCTTC.

V usage is TRBV7-8 and J usage is TRBJ2-5; D is ambiguous. The CDR3 extends over 13 amino acids. Germline V lookup: CDR1 SGHVS, CDR2 FQNEAQ. Trimming cost V 3 bases and J 1 base, with 6 bases left between them. The CDR3 spells CASSFQIQETQYF. Here the CDR3 DNA reads TGTGCCAGCAGCTTCCAGATCCAAGAGACCCAGTACTTC. Using reference TRBV7-8 and TRBJ2-5 for the parts outside the CDR3, the full variable domain is GAGVSQSPRYKVAKRGQDVALRCDPISGHVSLFWYQQALGQGPEFLTYFQNEAQLDKSGLPSDRFFAERPEGSVSTLKIQRTQQEDSAVYLCASSFQIQETQYFGPGTRLLVL.

This sequence joins TRBV6-5 and TRBJ2-3; D gene unclear. Trimming shortened V by 4 bases and J by 3 bases, and 17 bases separated the two germline ends. CDR1 MNHEY and CDR2 SVGAGI come from the germline V gene. The CDR3 contains 16 residues. The CDR3 loop reads CASSSEFYLLTDTQYF. CDR3 nucleotide sequence: TGTGCCAGCAGTTCCGAATTCTACCTATTAACAGATACGCAGTATTTT.

This sequence joins TRBV4-1 and TRBJ2-7; TRBD1 aligns across 10 bases. Per the germline V gene, CDR1 is MGHRA and CDR2 is YSYEKL. V lost 5 bases, J lost 2 bases, and 6 bases stayed unmatched. The CDR3 has 15 amino acids. CDR3 loop: CASSVGQGGTYEQYF. As DNA, the CDR3 is TGCGCCAGCAGCGTCGGACAGGGGGGTACCTACGAGCAGTACTTC.

This chain uses TRBV6-6 with TRBJ2-7; 9 bases map to TRBD1. Germline trimming cut 5 bases from V and 6 bases from J; bases unmatched to any gene: 5. The germline V gene encodes CDR1 MNHNY and CDR2 SVGAGI (reference sequence). The CDR3 runs 13 residues. As DNA, the CDR3 is TGTGCCAGCAGTAGCCGGGACAGGGTCGAGCAGTACTTC. This translates into CASSSRDRVEQYF.

This chain joins TRBV4-2 and TRBJ2-6, with 14 bases aligning to TRBD2. Germline CDR1 LGHNA, CDR2 YNFKEQ. The J segment lost 7 bases and the V segment lost 5 bases, leaving 10 bases of the junction unmatched. This CDR3 comprises 18 residues. Written as DNA, the CDR3 is TGTGCCAGCAGCGACGCCGGACTAGCGGGAGGAACTGCCAACGTCCTGACTTTC. Translated: CASSDAGLAGGTANVLTF.

The V gene is TRBV9, the J gene TRBJ1-1, with a possible D match to TRBD1 (6 bases). Germline V gene lookup returns CDR1 SGDLS and CDR2 YYNGEE. Between the trimmed V and J ends, which lost 4 bases and 1 base, there was a span of 17 bases. The CDR3 runs 16 residues. CDR3 in amino acids: CASSLYSSGANTEAFF. The CDR3 nucleotides read TGTGCCAGCAGCCTCTACTCCTCAGGGGCGAACACTGAAGCTTTCTTT.

The chain carries TRBV5-5 and TRBJ2-7, with 10 bases lining up with TRBD1. Germline loops: CDR1 SGHKS, CDR2 YYEKEE (reference sequence). This CDR3 comprises 14 residues. The V gene end was trimmed by 0 bases and the J gene end by 4 bases; junction bases not matched to a gene: 1. CDR3 in amino acids: CASSLGTGGYEQYF. The DNA for the CDR3 is TGTGCCAGCAGCTTGGGGACAGGGGGTTACGAGCAGTACTTC.

The chain carries TRBV28 and TRBJ1-2; D remains unclear. Per germline, CDR1 MDHEN and CDR2 SYDVKM. The length of the CDR3 is 14 residues. V was shortened by 6 bases and J by 5 bases, with 16 bases between the two germline ends. In DNA, the CDR3 is TGTGCCAGCAGCCCTCCCAACAGACCTTATGGCTACACCTTC. The encoded protein is CASSPPNRPYGYTF.

The J gene is TRBJ1-3, the V gene TRBV6-5, with a tentative D call TRBD1 (5 bases). Trimming cost V 4 bases and J 0 bases, with 10 bases left between them. CDR3 size: 15 residues. CDR1 MNHEY and CDR2 SVGAGI come from the germline V gene. CDR3 nucleotide sequence: TGTGCCAGCAGTTTACAGGTTCGCTCTGGAAACACCATATATTTT. Its translation is CASSLQVRSGNTIYF.